This T cell receptor (beta chain) was profiled in a study of blood T cell repertoires in COVID-19. Study in general: The United States, Italy and Spain supplied acute and convalescent COVID-19 samples. T cells, B-cell-depleted T cells, or PBMCs supplied cDNA or gDNA.

Per the authors' pipeline: Reference gene primer amplification yielded estimated nucleated cell counts. Profiling relied on immunoSEQ multiplex PCR, and the TCRdb table lists in-frame clones only, not all of them. Clone size and the V and J calls come from that table; the DNA yielded D and trimming. The sample lists tens of thousands of clones, approximately 77% occurring once. Germline CDR1 MDHEN, CDR2 SYDVKM. Trimming at V came to 7 bases and at J to 4 bases, leaving 10 bases not matched to a gene. This CDR3 is built from 14 residues. Seattle-derived patients entered the study during active infection and were followed longitudinally.

The receptor was derived from a man aged 65 to 85 with COVID-19, enrolled during active disease. Sequencing was done on a sample of peripheral blood. The chain joins TRBV28 to TRBJ2-7; the match to TRBD2 covers 7 bases. The CDR3 here is CASTMGWGGYEQYF. CDR3 nucleotide sequence: TGTGCCAGCACCATGGGCTGGGGGGGGTACGAGCAGTACTTC. The full variable domain, in which reference TRBV28 and TRBJ2-7 provide the parts outside the CDR3, is DVKVTQSSRYLVKRTGEKVFLECVQDMDHENMFWYRQDPGLGLRLIYFSYDVKMKEKGDIPEGYSVSREKKERFSLILESASTNQTSMYLCASTMGWGGYEQYFGPGTRLTVT.